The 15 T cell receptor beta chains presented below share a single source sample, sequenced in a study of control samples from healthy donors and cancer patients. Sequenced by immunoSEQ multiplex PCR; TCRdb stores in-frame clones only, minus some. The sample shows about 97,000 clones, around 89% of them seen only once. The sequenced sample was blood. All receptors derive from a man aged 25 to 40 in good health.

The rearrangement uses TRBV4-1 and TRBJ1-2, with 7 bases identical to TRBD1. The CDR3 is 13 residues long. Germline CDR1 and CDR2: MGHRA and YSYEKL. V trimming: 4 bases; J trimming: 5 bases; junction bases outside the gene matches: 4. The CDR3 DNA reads TGCGCCAGCAGCCCGGGACAGAATTATGGCTACACCTTC. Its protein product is CASSPGQNYGYTF.

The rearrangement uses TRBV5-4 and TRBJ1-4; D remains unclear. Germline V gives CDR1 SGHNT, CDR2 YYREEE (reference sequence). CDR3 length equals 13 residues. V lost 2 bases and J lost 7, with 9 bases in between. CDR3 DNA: TGTGCCAGCAGCTTACAGATGGGTGAAAAACTGTTTTTT. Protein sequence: CASSLQMGEKLFF.

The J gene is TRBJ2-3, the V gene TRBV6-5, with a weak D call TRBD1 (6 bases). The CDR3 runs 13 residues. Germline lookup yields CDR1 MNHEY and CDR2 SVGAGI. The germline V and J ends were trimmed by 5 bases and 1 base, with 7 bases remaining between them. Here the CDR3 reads CASSKGGTDTQYF. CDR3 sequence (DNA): TGTGCCAGCAGTAAGGGGGGCACAGATACGCAGTATTTT.

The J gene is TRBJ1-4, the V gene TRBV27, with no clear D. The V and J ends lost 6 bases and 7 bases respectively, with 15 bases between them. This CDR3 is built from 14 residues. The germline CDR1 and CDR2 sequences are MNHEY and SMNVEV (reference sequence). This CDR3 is CASSRKGRFEKLFF. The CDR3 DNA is TGTGCCAGCAGCCGAAAAGGGAGGTTTGAAAAACTGTTTTTT.

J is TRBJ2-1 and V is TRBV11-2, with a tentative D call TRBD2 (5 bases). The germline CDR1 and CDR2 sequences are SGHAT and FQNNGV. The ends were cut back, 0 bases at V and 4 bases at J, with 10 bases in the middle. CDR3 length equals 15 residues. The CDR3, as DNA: TGTGCCAGCAGCTTAGATCTTTCGGGGTACAATGAGCAGTTCTTC. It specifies CASSLDLSGYNEQFF.

The CDR3 region is CASSRWGGETQYF. CDR3 coding DNA: TGTGCCAGCAGCCGCTGGGGAGGAGAGACCCAGTACTTC. This chain joins TRBV12-3 or TRBV12-4 and TRBJ2-5; D might be TRBD2 (6 bases). Between the trimmed V and J ends, which lost 6 bases and 4 bases, there was a span of 12 bases. The CDR3 is 13 residues long.

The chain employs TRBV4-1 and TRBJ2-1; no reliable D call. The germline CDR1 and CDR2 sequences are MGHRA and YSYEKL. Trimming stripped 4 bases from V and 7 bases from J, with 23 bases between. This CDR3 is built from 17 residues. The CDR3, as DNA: TGCGCCAGCAGCCCCCTCAGCCTAAGAGGTGGGTATAATGAGCAGTTCTTC. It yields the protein CASSPLSLRGGYNEQFF.

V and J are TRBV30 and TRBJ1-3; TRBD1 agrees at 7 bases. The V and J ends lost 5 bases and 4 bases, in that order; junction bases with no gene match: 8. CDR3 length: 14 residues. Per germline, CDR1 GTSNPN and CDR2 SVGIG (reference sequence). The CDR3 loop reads CAWGRLQGGNTIYF. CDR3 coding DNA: TGTGCCTGGGGTCGTCTACAGGGGGGAAACACCATATATTTT.

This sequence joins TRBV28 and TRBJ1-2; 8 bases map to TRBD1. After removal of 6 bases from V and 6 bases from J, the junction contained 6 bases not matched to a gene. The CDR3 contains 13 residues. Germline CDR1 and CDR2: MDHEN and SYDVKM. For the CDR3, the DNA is TGTGCCAGCAGCCCGGACAGGGCCGATGGCTACACCTTC. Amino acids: CASSPDRADGYTF.

The CDR3 here is CATRDRSSSSGANVLTF. The CDR3 nucleotides read TGTGCCACCCGGGACAGGTCCAGTAGCTCTGGGGCCAACGTCCTGACTTTC. V is TRBV7-2 and J is TRBJ2-6; 8 positions agree with TRBD1. The CDR3 is 17 residues long. Germline assignment: CDR1 SGHTA and CDR2 FQGNSA. The trim removed 10 bases at V and 0 bases at J, leaving 11 bases unmatched.

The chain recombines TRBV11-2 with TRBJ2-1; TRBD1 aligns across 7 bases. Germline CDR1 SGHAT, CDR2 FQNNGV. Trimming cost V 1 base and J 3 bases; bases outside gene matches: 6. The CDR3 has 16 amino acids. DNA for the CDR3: TGTGCCAGCAGCTTAGCGCCAGGGGGACACTACAATGAGCAGTTCTTC. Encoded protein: CASSLAPGGHYNEQFF.

The CDR3 DNA reads TGTGCCAGCAGCCTCACATCCGACTCGACAGATACGCAGTATTTT. Residues: CASSLTSDSTDTQYF. The J gene is TRBJ2-3, the V gene TRBV3-1 (or the pseudogene TRBV3-2), with D hard to call. The CDR3 sequence is 15 residues long. V was cut by 4 bases and J by 3 bases, with 14 bases left in between. The germline V gene encodes CDR1 LGHDT and CDR2 YNNKEL (reference sequence).

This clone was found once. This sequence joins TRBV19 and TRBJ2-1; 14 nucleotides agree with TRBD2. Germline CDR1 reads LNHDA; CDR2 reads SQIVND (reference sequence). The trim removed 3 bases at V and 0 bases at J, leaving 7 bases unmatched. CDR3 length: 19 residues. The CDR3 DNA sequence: TGTGCCAGTAGTATTCGGGGGACTAGCGGGGGCAGCTCCTACAATGAGCAGTTCTTC. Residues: CASSIRGTSGGSSYNEQFF. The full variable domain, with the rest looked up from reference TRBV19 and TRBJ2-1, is DGGITQSPKYLFRKEGQNVTLSCEQNLNHDAMYWYRQDPGQGLRLIYYSQIVNDFQKGDIAEGYSVSREKKESFPLTVTSAQKNPTAFYLCASSIRGTSGGSSYNEQFFGPGTRLTVL.

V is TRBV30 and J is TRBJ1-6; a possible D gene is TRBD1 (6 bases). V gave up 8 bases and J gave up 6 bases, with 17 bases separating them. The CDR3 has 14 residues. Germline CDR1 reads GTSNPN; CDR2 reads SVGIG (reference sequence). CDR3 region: CAHRQGHANSPLHF. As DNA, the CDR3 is TGTGCCCACCGGCAGGGACATGCTAATTCACCCCTCCACTTT.

CDR3 protein: CASSFRIPGLAGGNTGELFF. CDR3 in DNA: TGTGCCAGCAGTTTCCGGATCCCGGGACTAGCGGGAGGGAACACCGGGGAGCTGTTTTTT. The genes are TRBV27 and TRBJ2-2; 15 positions match TRBD2. The CDR3 runs 20 residues. Germline assignment: CDR1 MNHEY and CDR2 SMNVEV (reference sequence). V shed 3 bases, J shed 1 base, and the junction held 9 bases outside the gene matches.